The TCR beta chain under discussion was sequenced for a study of cytotoxic CD8 clonotypes in ibrutinib-treated CLL. Study background: Partial responses totalled approximately 25 and complete responses 2; after median roughly 70 months, approximately 15 remained remitted and approximately twelve progressed. Study results and limitations: Baseline clonality, above age-matched healthy donor levels, tracked circulating CD8+ T-cell counts.

With V trimmed by 6 bases and J by 6 bases, 7 bases remained unmatched. Looked up from germline, CDR1 is SNHLY and CDR2 is FYNNEI. The CDR3 runs 13 residues. Some clones are missing from TCRdb's copy, which holds only in-frame ones; the method was immunoSEQ multiplex PCR. The sample includes 330,000 or so clones, over 55% of them seen just once. Concerning this clone: Its cognate antigen is unknown.

This TCR came from a human donor with chronic lymphocytic leukemia. The rearrangement uses TRBV2 and TRBJ2-7, with 8 bases matching TRBD1. Sequenced material: PBMCs, taken after 36 months of ibrutinib treatment. The CDR3 DNA follows: TGTGCCAGCAGAGGACAGGGTATTGGCGAGCAGTACTTC. It is translated as CASRGQGIGEQYF.